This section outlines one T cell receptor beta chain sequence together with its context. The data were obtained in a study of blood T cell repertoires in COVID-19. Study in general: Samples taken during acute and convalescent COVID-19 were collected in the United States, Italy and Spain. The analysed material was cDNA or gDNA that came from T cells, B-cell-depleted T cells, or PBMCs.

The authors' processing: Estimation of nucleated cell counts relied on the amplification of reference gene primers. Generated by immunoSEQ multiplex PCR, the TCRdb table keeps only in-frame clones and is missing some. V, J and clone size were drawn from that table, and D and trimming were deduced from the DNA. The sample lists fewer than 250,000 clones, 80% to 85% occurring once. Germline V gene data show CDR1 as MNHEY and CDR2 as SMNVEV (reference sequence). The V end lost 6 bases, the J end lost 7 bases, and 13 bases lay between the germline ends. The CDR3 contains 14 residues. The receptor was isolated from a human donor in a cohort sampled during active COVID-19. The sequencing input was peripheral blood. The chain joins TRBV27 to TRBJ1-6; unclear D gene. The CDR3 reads CASRADGENSPLHF. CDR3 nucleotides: TGTGCCAGCAGGGCGGACGGGGAAAATTCACCCCTCCACTTT.